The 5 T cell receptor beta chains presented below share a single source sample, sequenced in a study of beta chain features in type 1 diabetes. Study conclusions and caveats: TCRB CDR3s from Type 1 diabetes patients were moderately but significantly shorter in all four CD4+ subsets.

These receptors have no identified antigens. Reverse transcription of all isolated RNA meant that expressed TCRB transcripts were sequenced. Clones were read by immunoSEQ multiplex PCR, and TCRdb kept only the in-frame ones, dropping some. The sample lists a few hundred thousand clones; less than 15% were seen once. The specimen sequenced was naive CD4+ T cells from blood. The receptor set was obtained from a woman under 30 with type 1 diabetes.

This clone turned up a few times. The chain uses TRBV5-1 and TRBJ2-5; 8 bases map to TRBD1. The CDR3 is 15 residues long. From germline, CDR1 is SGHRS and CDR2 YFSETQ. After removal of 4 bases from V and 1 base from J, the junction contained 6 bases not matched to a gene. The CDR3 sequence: CASSADRVTQETQYF. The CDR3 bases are TGCGCCAGCAGCGCGGACAGGGTGACCCAAGAGACCCAGTACTTC.

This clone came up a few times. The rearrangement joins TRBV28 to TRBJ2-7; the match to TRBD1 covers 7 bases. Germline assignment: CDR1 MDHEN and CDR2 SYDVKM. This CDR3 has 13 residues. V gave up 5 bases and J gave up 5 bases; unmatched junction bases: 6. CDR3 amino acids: CASSPRQGNEQYV. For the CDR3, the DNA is TGTGCCAGCAGTCCTAGACAGGGTAACGAGCAGTACGTC.

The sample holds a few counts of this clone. The CDR3 coding sequence is TGTGCCAGCTCACACGCGGCTAATGAAAAACTGTTTTTT. Its protein product is CASSHAANEKLFF. The V call is TRBV18, the J call TRBJ1-4, with D unclear. Deletions cut 4 bases from V and 3 bases from J, with 6 bases between. The germline V gene has CDR1 KGHSH and CDR2 LQKENI. The CDR3 spans 13 residues.

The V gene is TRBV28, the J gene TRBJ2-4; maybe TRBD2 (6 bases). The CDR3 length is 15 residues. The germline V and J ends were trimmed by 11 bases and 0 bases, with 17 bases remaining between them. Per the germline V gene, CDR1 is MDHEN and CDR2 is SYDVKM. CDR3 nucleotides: TGTGCCGGCGCCGGGGGACGGGGAGCCAAAAACATTCAGTACTTC. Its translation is CAGAGGRGAKNIQYF.

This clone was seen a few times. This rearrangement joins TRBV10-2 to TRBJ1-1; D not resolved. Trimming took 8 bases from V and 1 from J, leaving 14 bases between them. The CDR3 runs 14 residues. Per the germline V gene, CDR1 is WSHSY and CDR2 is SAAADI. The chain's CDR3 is CASARMGGNTEAFF. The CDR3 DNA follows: TGCGCCAGCGCCCGAATGGGAGGGAACACTGAAGCTTTCTTT.